This T cell receptor (beta chain) derives from a study of blood T cell repertoires in COVID-19. Looking at the study overall: Nucleic acid was either cDNA or gDNA, and it came from T cells, B-cell-depleted T cells, or PBMCs.

Original methodology: Nucleated cell counts were estimated from reference gene primer amplification. This table comes from immunoSEQ multiplex PCR, and its TCRdb copy is limited to in-frame clones, with some not included. D and trimming come from the DNA, and the V and J calls and clone size come from that table. The sample contains about 200,000 clones, 86% of which appear only once. This clone was seen ten or more times. Enrollees, roughly 18 to 90 years old, lived in some 24 US areas. Clinical histories supplied by participants themselves formed the basis of cohort assignment. The sample consisted of PBMCs or T cells enriched from blood (not recorded which). The TCR comes from a man between 35 and 55 years old with acute COVID-19.

CDR3 sequence (DNA): TGTGCCAGCAGTCCGGGACAGGATCTAAGGACCCCCTACGAGCAGTACTTC. It encodes CASSPGQDLRTPYEQYF. The chain recombines TRBV6-6 with TRBJ2-7; 8 bases align to TRBD1. Unmatched junction bases numbered 14, after V lost 5 bases and J lost 2 bases. CDR3 length: 17 amino acids. Germline CDR1 MNHNY, CDR2 SVGAGI (reference sequence).